One T cell receptor beta chain is described in this entry. It has no known antigen specificity. The sample holds no much larger clone one base away, and base qualities are not on file. The data belong to a study of cytomegalovirus exposure and HLA in healthy donors listed by TCRdb under 2017. About the investigation overall: An earlier analysis of about 530 of the donors reported under 300 Gb of sequence data and 95 million to 140 million unique TCR beta sequences obtained from 180 million or so T cells. The T cell repertoires of 700 or so subjects were profiled by immunosequencing and related to cytomegalovirus serostatus. On average, roughly 240,000 unique TCR beta nucleotide sequences were sequenced per donor among a few hundred genotyped donors of the cohort, with around 19% of those sequences being non-productive. In an earlier analysis of a few hundred of the donors, high-throughput TCR beta sequencing was used to judge whether each TCR beta V gene segment behaved as functional or pseudogenic. In the later analysis, no new phenotypic data were used to find candidate immune exposures; instead, reliance was placed on TCR beta sequences and their occurrence across donors. Typing coverage varied by locus: about 620-640 donors for A, B, C, DRB1 and DQB1; 500 to 550 for DQA1; about 590 for DPA1; around 450 for DPB1. All discovery cohort repertoires had been generated on a single sequencing platform. The study aimed to test whether signatures of past pathogen exposure could be identified by cataloging public T cell receptors. In a later analysis, previously published TCR beta repertoires from several hundred donors were re-analyzed and high-resolution HLA genotyping was added so that TCR occurrence patterns could be studied. HLA typing included class I and class II loci at four-digit resolution. Along with the approximately 620-subject first cohort, a separate validation cohort of around 110 different subjects was used. In a later genetic analysis, genome-wide SNP genotypes for about three fifths of the roughly 670 donors were used, and that subset was treated as a discovery cohort. To predict cytomegalovirus infection status, the study combined high-throughput TCR immunosequencing, statistical association of individual TCRs with disease status, and machine learning. Approximately 330 gigabases of sequencing data and around 80 million unique TCR sequences made up an early release that covered some 640 HLA-typed donors. The genetic ancestry cluster associated with self-reported Caucasian donors included about 81% of the 300 to 450 genotyped donors. Alongside the repertoire data, information on donor age, sex, ethnicity and CMV serostatus was compiled. Roughly 5 DR-DQ haplotypes were handled as single units for association and clustering, since linkage in the cohort was strong.

Library generation was performed with the immunoSEQ multiplex PCR assay. A mixture of 60 forward primers for TCR Vbeta segments and 13 reverse primers for TCR Jbeta segments was used in the multiplex PCR. A multiplex PCR assay on genomic DNA amplified the CDR3 region of rearranged TCR beta genes. Amplified TCR beta libraries were sequenced as 87-base-pair reads on the Illumina HiSeq System. Per the authors' processing: In a later analysis, roughly 80 million unique TCR beta chains were counted across the 500 to 850 repertoires, and roughly 10 million of these chains were shared by at least two donors. Raw reads were error-corrected and collapsed into unique sequences by a nearest-neighbor algorithm in which closely related sequences were merged to remove PCR and sequencing errors. CDR3 sequences were aligned to IMGT reference sequences to assign V, D and J gene segments. For a sequence to be retained, at least a six-nucleotide match to both a V gene segment and a J gene segment was required. A rearrangement counted as productive if the CDR3 had no stop codons and remained in frame with V and J, and every other rearrangement counted as non-productive. Following IMGT convention, CDR3 was defined as the stretch from the second conserved V-encoded cysteine up to the conserved J-encoded phenylalanine. The earlier analysis of about 620 of the donors excluded sequences that lacked an unambiguous match to a single V gene segment. An earlier analysis of over 450 of the donors classified V segments as functional when productive rearrangements were above 56.7% and as segregating when the standard deviation between donors was above 5%. A statistical classification framework was built to diagnose cytomegalovirus status from the catalog of TCR beta chain sequences. In a later analysis, TCR nucleotide sequences were compared against IMGT/GENE-DB human TR gene sequences so that V and J genes could be assigned. A later analysis assigned CDR3 sequences and most-parsimonious VDJ recombination scenarios with the TCRdist pipeline. A later analysis defined each TCR beta chain by its CDR3 amino acid sequence plus V-gene family, and excluded reads lacking a unique V-gene family. A later analysis removed 592 highly shared, low-generation-probability nucleotide sequences to deal with suspected cross-contamination and a sequencing artifact. For each public chain, a later analysis derived a clonal expansion index from normalized ranks of inferred template counts within each repertoire. In a later analysis, generation probabilities were computed using a VDJ recombination model fitted to out-of-frame rearrangements, and the results were checked against IGoR. A later analysis scored TCR-TCR, TCR-HLA and TCR-CMV co-occurrence with hypergeometric tests, applying a repertoire-size bias correction to TCR pairs. In a later analysis, false discovery rates were estimated by permuting HLA or CMV assignments 20 times. In a later analysis, co-occurring TCRs were grouped using DBSCAN, and TCRdist sequence similarity was added for clustering within HLA-allele-positive subsets. Co-occurrence clustering excluded repertoires with fewer than 30,000 or more than 120,000 public chains, plus five with anomalous nucleotide sharing. TCRdb retrieved this table from immuneACCESS and kept in-frame rearrangements only. Not all clones are present; in checked studies, unresolved V genes account for under half, and no reason is known for the remainder. The V and J calls and clone size come from that table; D and trimming were worked out from the DNA. The sample records about 130,000 clones, more than 75% of which are singletons. The top ten constitute roughly 10% of the sample.

The cohort was made up of approximately 700 healthy bone marrow donors. All cohort members were sampled while nominally healthy, although unrecorded immune exposures were likely present. The donor was CMV seropositive and was included in the group of 250 to 350 seropositive cohort members. Each donor provided a peripheral blood sample, and peripheral blood mononuclear cells were used for TCR beta sequencing. The Qiagen DNeasy Blood Extraction Kit was used to extract genomic DNA from the blood cell samples. Here is what the overall study found, with its caveats: The authors suggested that the approach could potentially be extended to other disease states and immunological phenotypes. A cluster of highly shared sequence variants was judged likely to be a technical artifact of the sequencing pipeline. When HLA alleles, especially DR and DQ, strongly co-occurred, TCR associations were difficult to assign to individual alleles. The classifier was reported to diagnose cytomegalovirus status with high specificity and sensitivity in both the original cohort and the validation cohort. A later analysis found that most CMV-associated TCR beta chains appeared HLA-restricted, with HLA associations seemingly driven largely by CMV exposure. In the study, 150 to 200 TCR beta chains were listed as associated with cytomegalovirus. Because some donors lacked HLA typing at each locus, the association tests relied only on the typed subset. According to a later genetic analysis, donors in an Asian-associated ancestry cluster had fewer N-insertions in productive TCRs than the approximately 650-donor mean. Linkage disequilibrium might explain the correlated functional status among segregating V segments, but an unknown experimental factor could not be ruled out. At a false discovery rate of 0.05, a later analysis linked some 17,000 TCR beta sequences to specific HLA alleles. Most TCR sequences were seen in very few donors, while some public TCRs were found in many individuals. Because counts were too low, 15 or so rarely observed V segments, including chromosome 9 orphons, were excluded from the earlier analysis of around 590 of the donors. Only TCR beta chains were sequenced in this cohort, and the absence of alpha or paired-chain data limited detectable features. A later analysis reported that several top co-occurrence clusters appeared linked to parvovirus B19, influenza, CMV and Epstein-Barr virus. According to a later analysis, TCR association rates differed among HLA loci, with DRB1 alleles showing the most associated TCRs and HLA-C alleles showing the fewest. CMV serostatus was the only immune exposure information available for the cohort. Compared with equally common non-associated chains, HLA-associated TCR beta chains in a later analysis were more clonally expanded and had lower generation probabilities. A further reported finding was that TCR beta sequences accurately predicted the HLA-A and HLA-B alleles for most subjects in the first cohort. In an earlier analysis of approximately 590 of the donors, most TCR beta V segments appeared in productive rearrangements about 87% or about 30% of the time, broadly matching IMGT annotations. In vitro tests confirmed that a few of the cytomegalovirus-associated TCR beta chains recognize cytomegalovirus antigens. V-gene and J-gene trimming of TCR beta chains was associated with a missense DCLRE1C variant in a later genetic analysis, and the association was replicated in an independent cohort. Sequencing depth was assumed to be roughly uniform across donors in the presence/absence analyses, though that assumption may not hold.

The sample taken for sequencing was PBMCs. This receptor was taken from a young man in good health and CMV-seropositive.

The CDR3 region: CASSPGTGNYEQYF. The sequenced DNA: TGCGCCAGCAGCCCGGGGACAGGAAACTACGAGCAGTACTTC. The rearranged segments are TRBV5-1 and TRBJ2-7, with 8 bases in between that match TRBD1. Per the germline V gene, SGHRS is the CDR1 and YFSETQ is the CDR2. The CDR3 has 14 amino acids, counting the end cysteine and phenylalanine. The only DNA kept is the CDR3, 42 bases in frame from the first base. Trimmed from V: 4 bases; trimmed from J: 3 bases; junction bases lacking a gene match: 6.